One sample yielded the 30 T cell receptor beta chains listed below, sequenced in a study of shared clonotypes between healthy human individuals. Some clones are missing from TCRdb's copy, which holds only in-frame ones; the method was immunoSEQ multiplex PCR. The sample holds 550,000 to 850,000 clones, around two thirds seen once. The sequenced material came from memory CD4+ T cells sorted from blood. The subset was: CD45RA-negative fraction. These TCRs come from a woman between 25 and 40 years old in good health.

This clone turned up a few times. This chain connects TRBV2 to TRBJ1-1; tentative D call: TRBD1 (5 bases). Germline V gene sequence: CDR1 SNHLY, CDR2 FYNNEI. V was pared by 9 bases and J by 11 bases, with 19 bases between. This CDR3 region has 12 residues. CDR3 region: CARLSAGTDAFF. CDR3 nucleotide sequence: TGTGCCAGACTCTCTGCGGGGACGGATGCTTTCTTT.

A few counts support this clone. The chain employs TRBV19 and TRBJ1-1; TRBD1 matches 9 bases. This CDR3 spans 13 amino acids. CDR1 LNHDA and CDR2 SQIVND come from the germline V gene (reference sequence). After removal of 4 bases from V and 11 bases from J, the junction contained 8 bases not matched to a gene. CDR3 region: CASSTTGGGAAFF. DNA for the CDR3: TGTGCCAGTAGTACCACAGGGGGCGGAGCGGCTTTCTTT.

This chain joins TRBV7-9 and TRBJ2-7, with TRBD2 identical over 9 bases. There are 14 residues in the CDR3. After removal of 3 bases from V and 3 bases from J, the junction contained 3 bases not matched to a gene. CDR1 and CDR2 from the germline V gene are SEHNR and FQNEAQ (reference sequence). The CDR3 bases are TGTGCCAGCAGCTTGACTAGCGGAGACTACGAGCAGTACTTC. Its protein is CASSLTSGDYEQYF.

The CDR3 loop reads CASSSASAPYEQYF. The CDR3 DNA reads as TGTGCCAGCAGCTCCGCCAGCGCTCCCTACGAGCAGTACTTC. The chain joins TRBV7-2 to TRBJ2-7, with unresolved D. The CDR3 consists of 14 residues. V was shortened by 4 bases and J by 2 bases, with 12 bases between the two germline ends. Germline CDR1 and CDR2: SGHTA and FQGNSA.

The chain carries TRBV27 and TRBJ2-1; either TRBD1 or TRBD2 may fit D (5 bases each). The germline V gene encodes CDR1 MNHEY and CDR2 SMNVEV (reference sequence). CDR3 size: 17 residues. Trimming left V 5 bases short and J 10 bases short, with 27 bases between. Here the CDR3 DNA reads TGTGCCAGCAGTCCCTCTCCCGGGACGGTCCTTTCCAGGGAGCAGTTCTTC. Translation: CASSPSPGTVLSREQFF.

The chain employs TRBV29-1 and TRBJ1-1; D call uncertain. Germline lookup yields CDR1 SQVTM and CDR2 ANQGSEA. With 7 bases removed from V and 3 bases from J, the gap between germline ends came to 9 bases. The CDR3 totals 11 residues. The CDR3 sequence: CSAVGDTEAFF. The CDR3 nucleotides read TGCAGCGCCGTGGGAGACACTGAAGCTTTCTTT.

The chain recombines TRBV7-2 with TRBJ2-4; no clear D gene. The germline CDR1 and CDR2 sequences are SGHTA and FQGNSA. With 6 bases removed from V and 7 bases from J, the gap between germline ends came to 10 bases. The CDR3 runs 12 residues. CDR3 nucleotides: TGTGCCAGCAGTTTCAATTCGAACATTCAGTACTTC. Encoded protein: CASSFNSNIQYF.

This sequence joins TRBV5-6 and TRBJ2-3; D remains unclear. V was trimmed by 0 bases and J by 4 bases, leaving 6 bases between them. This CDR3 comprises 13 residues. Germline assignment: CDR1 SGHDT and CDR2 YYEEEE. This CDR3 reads CASSLGFPDTQYF. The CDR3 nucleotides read TGTGCCAGCAGCTTGGGATTCCCAGATACGCAGTATTTT.

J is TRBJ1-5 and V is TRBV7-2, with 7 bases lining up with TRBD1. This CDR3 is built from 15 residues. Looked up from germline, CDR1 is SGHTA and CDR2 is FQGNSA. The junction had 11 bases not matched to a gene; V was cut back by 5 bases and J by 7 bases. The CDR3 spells CASSIGDHRGQPQHF. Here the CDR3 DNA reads TGTGCCAGCAGCATAGGGGACCACAGGGGCCAGCCCCAGCATTTT.

CDR3 DNA sequence: TGTGCCAGCTCAGCCGACAGGCAGCCCACTGAAGCTTTCTTT. Encoded protein: CASSADRQPTEAFF. The chain couples TRBV18 to TRBJ1-1, with D maybe TRBD1 (6 bases). This CDR3 has 14 amino acids. Germline V lookup: CDR1 KGHSH, CDR2 LQKENI. The V end lost 5 bases, the J end lost 4 bases, and 14 bases lay between the germline ends.

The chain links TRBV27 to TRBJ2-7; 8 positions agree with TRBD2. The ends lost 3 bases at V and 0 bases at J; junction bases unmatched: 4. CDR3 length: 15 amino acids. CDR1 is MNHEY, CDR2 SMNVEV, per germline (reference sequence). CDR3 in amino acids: CASSFQRGSSYEQYF. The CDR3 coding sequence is TGTGCCAGCAGTTTCCAGCGGGGGAGCTCCTACGAGCAGTACTTC.

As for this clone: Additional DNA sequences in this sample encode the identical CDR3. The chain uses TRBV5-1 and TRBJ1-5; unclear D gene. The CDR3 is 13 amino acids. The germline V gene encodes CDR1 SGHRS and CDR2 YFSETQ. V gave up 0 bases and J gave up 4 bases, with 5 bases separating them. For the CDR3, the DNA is TGCGCCAGCAGCTTGGAGGTGAATCAGCCCCAGCATTTT. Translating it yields CASSLEVNQPQHF.

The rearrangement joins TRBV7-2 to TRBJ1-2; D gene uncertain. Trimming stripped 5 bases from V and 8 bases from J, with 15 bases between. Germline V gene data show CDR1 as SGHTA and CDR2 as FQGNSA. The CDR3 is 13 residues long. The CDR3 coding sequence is TGTGCCAGCAGCCCGGCGGGGATGGGCGGCTACACCTTC. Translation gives CASSPAGMGGYTF.

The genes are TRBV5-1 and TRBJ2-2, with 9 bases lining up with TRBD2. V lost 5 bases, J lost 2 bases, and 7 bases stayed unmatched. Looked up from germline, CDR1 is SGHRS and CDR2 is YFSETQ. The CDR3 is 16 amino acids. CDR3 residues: CASRTLAGQNTGELFF. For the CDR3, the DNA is TGCGCCAGCAGGACTCTAGCGGGGCAAAACACCGGGGAGCTGTTTTTT.

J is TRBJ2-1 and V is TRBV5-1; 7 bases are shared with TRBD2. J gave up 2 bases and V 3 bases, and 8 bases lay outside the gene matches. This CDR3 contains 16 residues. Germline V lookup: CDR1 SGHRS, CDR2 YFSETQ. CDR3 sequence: CASSWGDAGAYNEQFF. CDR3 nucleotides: TGCGCCAGCAGCTGGGGTGACGCGGGAGCCTACAATGAGCAGTTCTTC.

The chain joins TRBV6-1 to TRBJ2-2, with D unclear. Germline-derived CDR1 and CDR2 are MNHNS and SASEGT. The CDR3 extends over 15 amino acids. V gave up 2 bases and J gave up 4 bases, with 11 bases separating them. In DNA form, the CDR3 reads TGTGCCAGCAGTGAATCAGCGCCGAGCACCGGGGAGCTGTTTTTT. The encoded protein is CASSESAPSTGELFF.

CDR3 sequence (DNA): TGTGCCAGTAGTATTAACGGCGGGAGATCGCGTACCGGGGAGCTGTTTTTT. Its translation is CASSINGGRSRTGELFF. This sequence joins TRBV19 and TRBJ2-2; 7 bases fit TRBD2. CDR3 length: 17 residues. The V segment lost 3 bases and the J segment 5 bases; nucleotides outside the gene matches: 12. Germline V gene data show CDR1 as LNHDA and CDR2 as SQIVND (reference sequence).

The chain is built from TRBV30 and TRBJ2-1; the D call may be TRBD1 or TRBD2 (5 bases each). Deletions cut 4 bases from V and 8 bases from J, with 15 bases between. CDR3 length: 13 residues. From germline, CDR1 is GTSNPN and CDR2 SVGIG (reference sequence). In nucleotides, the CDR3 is TGTGCCTGGACTAGGGGAGTCTGGGATGAGCAGTTCTTC. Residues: CAWTRGVWDEQFF.

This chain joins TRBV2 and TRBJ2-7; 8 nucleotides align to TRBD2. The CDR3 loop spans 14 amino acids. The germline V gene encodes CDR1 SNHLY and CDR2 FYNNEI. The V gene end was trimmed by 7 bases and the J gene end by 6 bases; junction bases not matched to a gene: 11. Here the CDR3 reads CASIGRGTRREQYF. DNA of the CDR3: TGTGCCAGCATCGGGAGGGGGACTAGACGCGAGCAGTACTTC.

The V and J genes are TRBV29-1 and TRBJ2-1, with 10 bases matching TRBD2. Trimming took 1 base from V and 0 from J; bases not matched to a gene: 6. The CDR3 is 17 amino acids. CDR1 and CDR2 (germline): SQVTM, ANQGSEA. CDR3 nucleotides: TGCAGCGTTGAAGTTCTAGCGGGGGCCAGCTCCTACAATGAGCAGTTCTTC. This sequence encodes CSVEVLAGASSYNEQFF.

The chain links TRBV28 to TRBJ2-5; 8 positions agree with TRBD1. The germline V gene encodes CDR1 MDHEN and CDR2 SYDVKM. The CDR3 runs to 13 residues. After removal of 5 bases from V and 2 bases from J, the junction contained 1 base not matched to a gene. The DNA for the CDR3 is TGTGCCAGCAGTAGGGACAGGCAAGAGACCCAGTACTTC. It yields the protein CASSRDRQETQYF.

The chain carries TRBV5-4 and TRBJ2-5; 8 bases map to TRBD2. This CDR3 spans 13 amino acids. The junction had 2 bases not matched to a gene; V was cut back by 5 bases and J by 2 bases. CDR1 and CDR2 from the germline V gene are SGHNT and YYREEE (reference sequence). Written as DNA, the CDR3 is TGTGCCAGCAGAGCGGGAGTACAAGAGACCCAGTACTTC. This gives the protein CASRAGVQETQYF.

CDR3 sequence: CASSWGMRTDTQYF. DNA of the CDR3: TGTGCCAGCAGTTGGGGGATGCGCACAGATACGCAGTATTTT. The V gene is TRBV27, the J gene TRBJ2-3; D is possibly TRBD1 or TRBD2 (5 bases each). There are 14 residues in the CDR3. V was pared by 4 bases and J by 1 base, with 9 bases between. CDR1 is MNHEY and CDR2 is SMNVEV in the germline V gene (reference sequence).

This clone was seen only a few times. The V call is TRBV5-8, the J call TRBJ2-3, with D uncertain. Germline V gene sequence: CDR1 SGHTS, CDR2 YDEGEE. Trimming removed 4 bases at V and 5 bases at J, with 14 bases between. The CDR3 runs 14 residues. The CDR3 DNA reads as TGTGCCAGCAGCCTCGAGCCTCGGGTAGATACGCAGTATTTT. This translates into CASSLEPRVDTQYF.

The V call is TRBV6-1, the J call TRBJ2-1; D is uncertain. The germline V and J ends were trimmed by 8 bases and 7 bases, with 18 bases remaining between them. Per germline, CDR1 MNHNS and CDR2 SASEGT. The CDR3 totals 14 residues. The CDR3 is CASRVLPRLNEQFF. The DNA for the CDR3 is TGTGCCAGCCGAGTCCTGCCTAGGTTGAATGAGCAGTTCTTC.

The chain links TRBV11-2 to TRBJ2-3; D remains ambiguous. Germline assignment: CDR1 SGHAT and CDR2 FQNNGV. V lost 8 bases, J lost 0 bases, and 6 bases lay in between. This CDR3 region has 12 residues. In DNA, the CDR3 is TGTGCCAGCGGGGTCAGCACAGATACGCAGTATTTT. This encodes CASGVSTDTQYF. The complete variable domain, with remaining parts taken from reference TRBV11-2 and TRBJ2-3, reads EAGVAQSPRYKIIEKRQSVAFWCNPISGHATLYWYQQILGQGPKLLIQFQNNGVVDDSQLPKDRFSAERLKGVDSTLKIQPAKLEDSAVYLCASGVSTDTQYFGPGTRLTVL.

The CDR3 sequence: CASRASTGYDGELFF. CDR3 coding DNA: TGCGCCAGCAGAGCCTCGACAGGGTATGACGGGGAGCTGTTTTTT. The rearrangement links TRBV4-1 to TRBJ2-2; 7 bases fit TRBD1. The junction had 11 bases not matched to a gene; V was cut back by 6 bases and J by 7 bases. The length of the CDR3 is 15 residues. CDR1 and CDR2 from the germline V gene are MGHRA and YSYEKL.

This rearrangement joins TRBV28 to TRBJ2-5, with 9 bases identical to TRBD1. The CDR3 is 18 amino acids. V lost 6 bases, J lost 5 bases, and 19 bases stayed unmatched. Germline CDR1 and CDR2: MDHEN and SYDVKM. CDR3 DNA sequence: TGTGCCAGCAGCCTCCGGAGGGGACAGGGTGGGATTGGGGAGACCCAGTACTTC. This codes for CASSLRRGQGGIGETQYF.

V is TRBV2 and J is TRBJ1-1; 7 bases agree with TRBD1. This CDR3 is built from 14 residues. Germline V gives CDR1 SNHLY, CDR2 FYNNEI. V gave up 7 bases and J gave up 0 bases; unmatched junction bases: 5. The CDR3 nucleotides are TGTGCCAGCATCCAGGGGGGGCTGAACACTGAAGCTTTCTTT. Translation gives CASIQGGLNTEAFF.

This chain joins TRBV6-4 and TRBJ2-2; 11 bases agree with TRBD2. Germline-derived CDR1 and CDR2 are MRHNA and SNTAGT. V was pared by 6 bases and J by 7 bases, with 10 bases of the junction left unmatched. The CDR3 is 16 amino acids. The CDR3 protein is CASSHRTSGSFGELFF. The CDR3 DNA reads TGTGCCAGCAGCCACAGGACTAGCGGGTCTTTCGGGGAGCTGTTTTTT.